This T cell receptor (beta chain) was identified in a study of blood T cells in healthy people across ages. This clonotype was counted many times. The CDR3 length is 11 residues. CDR1 is DFQATT and CDR2 is SNEGSKA in the germline V gene (reference sequence). V lost 6 bases and J 9 bases, leaving 14 bases between the germline ends. Using a J-beta primer mix together with a sample-barcoded 5' primer, a second PCR was run for roughly 7 to 12 cycles. TCRdb re-called the 5' RACE reads through MiXCR, storing one row per CDR3 protein. Of roughly 1,500,000 distinct CDR3 sequences listed, about 31% are singletons.

Sequenced material: blood. The clonotype originates from a woman aged 25 to 39 in good health. The genes are TRBV20-1 and TRBJ1-2, with a weak D call TRBD1 (6 bases). Here the CDR3 reads CSAPGTRSYTF. As DNA, the CDR3 is TGCAGTGCGCCCGGGACAAGGAGCTACACCTTC.